The 19 T cell receptor beta chains below were found in one sample sequenced in a study of blood T cell repertoires in COVID-19. This table comes from immunoSEQ multiplex PCR, and its TCRdb copy is limited to in-frame clones, with some not included. Among about 250,000 clones listed, around 88% were seen once. Specimen: peripheral blood. Receptors were obtained from a woman aged 25-40 years with COVID-19, enrolled during active disease.

V gene TRBV19 combines with J gene TRBJ1-4, with D possibly matching TRBD1 (5 bases). Germline V gene data show CDR1 as LNHDA and CDR2 as SQIVND (reference sequence). CDR3 length: 15 amino acids. V was trimmed by 5 bases and J by 4 bases, leaving 14 bases between them. The CDR3 bases are TGTGCCAGTAGTGGGGGACTGAAGATTAATGAAAAACTGTTTTTT. As protein: CASSGGLKINEKLFF. Supplemented by reference TRBV19 and TRBJ1-4, the full variable domain reads DGGITQSPKYLFRKEGQNVTLSCEQNLNHDAMYWYRQDPGQGLRLIYYSQIVNDFQKGDIAEGYSVSREKKESFPLTVTSAQKNPTAFYLCASSGGLKINEKLFFGSGTQLSVL.

CDR3 loop: CASSLVTGPWQETQYF. CDR3 sequence (DNA): TGTGCCAGCAGCCTTGTGACAGGGCCGTGGCAAGAGACCCAGTACTTC. The genes are TRBV7-9 and TRBJ2-5; 7 positions match TRBD1. Germline-derived CDR1 and CDR2 are SEHNR and FQNEAQ (reference sequence). The CDR3 length is 16 residues. The ends lost 5 bases at V and 2 bases at J; junction bases unmatched: 11. Full variable domain (rest looked up from reference TRBV7-9 and TRBJ2-5): DTGVSQNPRHKITKRGQNVTFRCDPISEHNRLYWYRQTLGQGPEFLTYFQNEAQLEKSRLLSDRFSAERPKGSFSTLEIQRTEQGDSAMYLCASSLVTGPWQETQYFGPGTRLLVL.

The chain couples TRBV7-2 to TRBJ2-3, with D hard to call. Germline-derived CDR1 and CDR2 are SGHTA and FQGNSA. The CDR3 length is 14 residues. Trimming took off 5 bases at V and 0 bases at J, with 9 bases between the two ends. CDR3 nucleotides: TGTGCCAGCAGCCCCCCCCCTAGCACAGATACGCAGTATTTT. Translated, it gives CASSPPPSTDTQYF.

This chain joins TRBV5-3 and TRBJ1-4, with 7 bases matching TRBD1. TRBV5-3 has ORF status, its function being uncertain. The CDR3 runs to 18 residues. V shed 0 bases, J shed 0 bases, and the junction held 8 bases outside the gene matches. The CDR3 sequence: CARSLEPGGSATNEKLFF. The CDR3 nucleotides are TGTGCCAGAAGCTTGGAACCAGGGGGAAGTGCAACTAATGAAAAACTGTTTTTT.

The chain is built from TRBV18 and TRBJ2-7, with a tentative D call TRBD1 (5 bases). Germline values: CDR1 KGHSH, CDR2 LQKENI. The CDR3 is 13 residues long. V was shortened by 4 bases and J by 5 bases, with 12 bases between the two germline ends. The DNA for the CDR3 is TGTGCCAGCTCACTTTCAGGGTTCCACGAGCAGTACGTC. Translated: CASSLSGFHEQYV.

The J gene is TRBJ2-2, the V gene TRBV19; 7 bases agree with TRBD1. Germline V gene sequence: CDR1 LNHDA, CDR2 SQIVND (reference sequence). With 7 bases clipped from V and 5 bases from J, the junction kept 10 bases outside the gene matches. The CDR3 is made up of 15 amino acids. The CDR3 DNA is TGTGCCAGTACCGGATCGGCCAGGGGGACCGGGGAGCTGTTTTTT. Its protein product is CASTGSARGTGELFF.

The chain carries TRBV11-2 and TRBJ2-3; TRBD2 might be the D (6 bases). The CDR3 contains 17 residues. The V gene's germline CDR1 is SGHAT and CDR2 FQNNGV. V gave up 1 base and J gave up 2 bases, with 16 bases separating them. CDR3 nucleotides: TGTGCCAGCAGCTTAGTGGGGTACGGGAGTAACACAGATACGCAGTATTTT. Protein sequence: CASSLVGYGSNTDTQYF. Together with reference TRBV11-2 and TRBJ2-3, the CDR3 gives the full variable domain: EAGVAQSPRYKIIEKRQSVAFWCNPISGHATLYWYQQILGQGPKLLIQFQNNGVVDDSQLPKDRFSAERLKGVDSTLKIQPAKLEDSAVYLCASSLVGYGSNTDTQYFGPGTRLTVL.

In its sample, this clone was seen once. V usage is TRBV19 and J usage is TRBJ2-7; 9 nucleotides match TRBD2. CDR3 size: 14 residues. The V gene's germline CDR1 is LNHDA and CDR2 SQIVND (reference sequence). Germline trimming cut 4 bases from V and 2 bases from J; bases unmatched to any gene: 3. CDR3 bases: TGTGCCAGTAGTACAGCGGGGGGACCCTACGAGCAGTACGTC. Protein product: CASSTAGGPYEQYV.

This rearrangement joins TRBV28 to TRBJ1-1, with unresolved D. Per germline, CDR1 MDHEN and CDR2 SYDVKM. The germline V and J ends were trimmed by 2 bases and 7 bases, with 17 bases remaining between them. The CDR3 spans 15 residues. Here the CDR3 reads CASSLPPPSGLEAFF. The CDR3 DNA reads TGTGCCAGCAGTTTACCCCCCCCCTCCGGACTTGAAGCTTTCTTT.

V gene TRBV2 combines with J gene TRBJ2-1, with D possibly TRBD2 on 5 matching bases. V dropped 2 bases and J dropped 10 bases, with 9 bases sitting between them. In germline, CDR1 is SNHLY, CDR2 FYNNEI. This CDR3 has 12 residues. CDR3 protein: CASSEFWEEQFF. The DNA of the CDR3 is TGTGCCAGCAGTGAATTCTGGGAGGAGCAGTTCTTC.

The V gene is TRBV4-3, the J gene TRBJ1-2, with D uncertain. The CDR3 is 16 residues long. The germline CDR1 and CDR2 sequences are LGHNA and YSLEER. Trimming left V 4 bases short and J 4 bases short, with 19 bases between. The CDR3 coding sequence is TGCGCCAGCAGCCCGGGATCTATTACTGTGGGCTATGGCTACACCTTC. Protein sequence: CASSPGSITVGYGYTF.

The rearrangement uses TRBV7-2 and TRBJ1-5, with 10 bases lining up with TRBD1. CDR3 size: 14 residues. Trimming removed 4 bases from V and 6 bases from J; junction bases left unmatched: 3. Per germline, CDR1 SGHTA and CDR2 FQGNSA. The DNA for the CDR3 is TGTGCCAGCAGCTCGGGACAGGGGAGTCAGCCCCAGCATTTT. It codes for CASSSGQGSQPQHF.

CDR3 region: CASSLGWGGYNEQFF. The CDR3 DNA is TGTGCCAGCAGTTTAGGGTGGGGGGGGTACAATGAGCAGTTCTTC. The chain carries TRBV27 and TRBJ2-1; 7 bases agree with TRBD2. The CDR3 runs to 15 residues. Trimming cost V 2 bases and J 4 bases; bases outside gene matches: 5. Looked up from germline, CDR1 is MNHEY and CDR2 is SMNVEV (reference sequence).

The CDR3: CASSIAGRYNEQFF. As DNA, the CDR3 is TGTGCCAGTAGTATAGCGGGAAGGTACAATGAGCAGTTCTTC. This rearrangement joins TRBV19 to TRBJ2-1; D perhaps matches TRBD2 (5 bases). Trimming left V 1 base short and J 4 bases short, with 8 bases between. CDR3 length: 14 amino acids. Germline CDR1 LNHDA, CDR2 SQIVND (reference sequence).

This chain connects TRBV7-9 to TRBJ2-1, with D unclear. This CDR3 is 11 amino acids long. The V gene's germline CDR1 is SEHNR and CDR2 FQNEAQ (reference sequence). V lost 5 bases to trimming and J lost 7 bases, with 6 bases between them. CDR3 in DNA: TGTGCCAGCAGCCAGGTGAATGAGCAGTTCTTC. It encodes CASSQVNEQFF.

This chain uses TRBV14 with TRBJ1-1; a possible D gene is TRBD1 (6 bases). V was cut by 8 bases and J by 5 bases, with 18 bases left in between. Germline V lookup: CDR1 SGHDN, CDR2 FVKESK. The CDR3 totals 14 residues. The CDR3 DNA sequence: TGTGCCAGCTCCGGCATACAGGGAAGGACTGAAGCTTTCTTT. As protein: CASSGIQGRTEAFF.

The chain carries TRBV6-1 and TRBJ2-2, with D possibly matching TRBD1 (6 bases). The V end lost 2 bases, the J end lost 7 bases, and 11 bases lay between the germline ends. CDR3 length: 14 amino acids. Germline values: CDR1 MNHNS, CDR2 SASEGT. The CDR3 sequence is CASSESGEHGELFF. For the CDR3, the DNA is TGTGCCAGCAGTGAATCAGGGGAGCACGGGGAGCTGTTTTTT.

The CDR3: CASSLGSPYEQYF. The CDR3 DNA sequence: TGTGCCAGCAGCTTGGGCAGTCCCTACGAGCAGTACTTC. This chain connects TRBV5-4 to TRBJ2-7; D call uncertain. Germline V gene data show CDR1 as SGHNT and CDR2 as YYREEE (reference sequence). V was pared by 0 bases and J by 2 bases, with 6 bases between. The CDR3 runs to 13 residues. Full variable domain (outside the CDR3, taken from reference TRBV5-4 and TRBJ2-7): ETGVTQSPTHLIKTRGQQVTLRCSSQSGHNTVSWYQQALGQGPQFIFQYYREEENGRGNFPPRFSGLQFPNYSSELNVNALELDDSALYLCASSLGSPYEQYFGPGTRLTVT.

In its sample, this clone was seen once. V is TRBV7-2 and J is TRBJ2-7; 11 nucleotides line up with TRBD2. The germline V gene has CDR1 SGHTA and CDR2 FQGNSA. V shed 4 bases and J 6 bases; nucleotides not matched to a gene: 5. The CDR3 is made up of 14 amino acids. The CDR3 nucleotides are TGTGCCAGCAGCTCTACCGGGACTAGCGGCGAGCAGTACTTC. This gives the protein CASSSTGTSGEQYF.